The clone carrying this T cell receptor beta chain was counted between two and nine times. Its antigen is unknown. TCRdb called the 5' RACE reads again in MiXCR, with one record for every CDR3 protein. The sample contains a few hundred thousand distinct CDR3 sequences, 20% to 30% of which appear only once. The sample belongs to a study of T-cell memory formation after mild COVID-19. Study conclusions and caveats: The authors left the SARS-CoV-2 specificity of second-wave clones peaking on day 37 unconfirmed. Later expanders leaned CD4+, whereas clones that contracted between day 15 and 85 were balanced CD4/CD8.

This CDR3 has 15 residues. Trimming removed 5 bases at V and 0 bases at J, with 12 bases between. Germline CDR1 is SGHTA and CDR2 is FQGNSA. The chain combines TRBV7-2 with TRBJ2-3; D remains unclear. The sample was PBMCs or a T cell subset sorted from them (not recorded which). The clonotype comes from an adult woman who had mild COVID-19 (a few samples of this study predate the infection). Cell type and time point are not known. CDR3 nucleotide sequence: TGTGCCAGCAGCCGGACGGTTACTAGCACAGATACGCAGTATTTT. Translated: CASSRTVTSTDTQYF. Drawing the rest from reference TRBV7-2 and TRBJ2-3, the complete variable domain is GAGVSQSPSNKVTEKGKDVELRCDPISGHTALYWYRQSLGQGLEFLIYFQGNSAPDKSGLPSDRFSAERTGGSVSTLTIQRTQQEDSAVYLCASSRTVTSTDTQYFGPGTRLTVL.